The 30 T cell receptor beta chains given below trace back to one sample, sequenced in a study of blood T cell repertoires in COVID-19. Generated by immunoSEQ multiplex PCR, the TCRdb table keeps only in-frame clones and is missing some. This table holds approximately 470,000 clones, roughly nine tenths found once. The source material was PBMCs or T cells enriched from blood (not recorded which). The receptors originated from a young woman who had recovered from COVID-19.

This chain links TRBV7-9 with TRBJ2-3; D possibly corresponds to TRBD2 (7 bases). The CDR3 loop spans 16 amino acids. Trimming took off 2 bases at V and 3 bases at J, with 15 bases between the two ends. Germline V gene data show CDR1 as SEHNR and CDR2 as FQNEAQ (reference sequence). The CDR3 nucleotides are TGTGCCAGCAGCTTAATGAGGGGGGGCGAAACAGATACGCAGTATTTT. Its protein product is CASSLMRGGETDTQYF. Full variable domain (outside the CDR3, taken from reference TRBV7-9 and TRBJ2-3): DTGVSQNPRHKITKRGQNVTFRCDPISEHNRLYWYRQTLGQGPEFLTYFQNEAQLEKSRLLSDRFSAERPKGSFSTLEIQRTEQGDSAMYLCASSLMRGGETDTQYFGPGTRLTVL.

The chain carries TRBV3-1 (or the pseudogene TRBV3-2) and TRBJ1-2; TRBD1 matches 7 bases. The trim removed 3 bases at V and 9 bases at J, leaving 4 bases unmatched. CDR1 is LGHDT and CDR2 is YNNKEL in the germline V gene (reference sequence). This CDR3 spans 12 amino acids. The CDR3 here is CASSQDRLSYTF. CDR3 nucleotide sequence: TGTGCCAGCAGCCAGGACAGGTTAAGCTACACCTTC.

The CDR3 reads CASSPRDYNTGELFF. The CDR3 DNA reads TGTGCCAGCAGCCCCCGGGACTATAACACCGGGGAGCTGTTTTTT. The chain combines TRBV3-1 (or the pseudogene TRBV3-2) with TRBJ2-2, with 7 positions matching TRBD2. After removal of 4 bases from V and 2 bases from J, the junction contained 4 bases not matched to a gene. The germline V gene encodes CDR1 LGHDT and CDR2 YNNKEL (reference sequence). CDR3 length equals 15 residues.

The chain carries TRBV9 and TRBJ1-1, with no clear D. Germline V lookup: CDR1 SGDLS, CDR2 YYNGEE. Trimming stripped 0 bases from V and 1 base from J, with 10 bases between. This CDR3 is 15 amino acids long. This chain's CDR3 is CASSVDHSSNTEAFF. In nucleotides, the CDR3 is TGTGCCAGCAGCGTAGATCACAGCTCGAACACTGAAGCTTTCTTT.

J is TRBJ1-4 and V is TRBV2; 8 bases fit TRBD1. Germline CDR1 is SNHLY and CDR2 is FYNNEI. The CDR3 has 13 residues. The ends lost 8 bases at V and 6 bases at J; junction bases unmatched: 5. The CDR3 here is CASGQGLDEKLFF. CDR3 sequence (DNA): TGTGCCAGCGGACAGGGATTGGATGAAAAACTGTTTTTT.

The chain combines TRBV24-1 with TRBJ2-3, with TRBD1 matching over 10 bases. The CDR3 has 15 residues. CDR1 is KGHDR and CDR2 is SFDVKD in the germline V gene. Trimming removed 2 bases from V and 6 bases from J; junction bases left unmatched: 4. This chain's CDR3 is CATSDSRQGADTQYF. The CDR3, as DNA: TGTGCCACCAGTGATTCTAGACAGGGGGCTGATACGCAGTATTTT.

CDR3 sequence reads: CASIRTGSSYGYTF. CDR3 in DNA: TGTGCCAGCATTAGGACAGGGAGTTCCTATGGCTACACCTTC. The chain combines TRBV2 with TRBJ1-2; 8 positions match TRBD1. The CDR3 runs to 14 residues. V was pared by 7 bases and J by 4 bases, with 8 bases of the junction left unmatched. The germline V gene encodes CDR1 SNHLY and CDR2 FYNNEI.

The chain employs TRBV19 and TRBJ2-1; 9 nucleotides align to TRBD2. V was clipped by 4 bases and J by 1 base; unmatched bases: 2. Germline V gene data show CDR1 as LNHDA and CDR2 as SQIVND (reference sequence). This CDR3 is 15 amino acids long. CDR3 residues: CASSSGGESYNEQFF. CDR3 DNA sequence: TGTGCCAGTAGTAGCGGGGGGGAGTCCTACAATGAGCAGTTCTTC.

This chain connects TRBV7-2 to TRBJ2-1, with 8 nucleotides matching TRBD2. The CDR3 runs to 17 residues. The V gene end was trimmed by 5 bases and the J gene end by 12 bases; junction bases not matched to a gene: 21. Per germline, CDR1 SGHTA and CDR2 FQGNSA. Here the CDR3 DNA reads TGTGCCAGCAGCCCCCGACCCTCGGGACTAGAGGGCGGAAGGCAGTTCTTC. Translating gives CASSPRPSGLEGGRQFF.

The chain recombines TRBV29-1 with TRBJ2-3; TRBD2 aligns across 7 bases. This CDR3 spans 13 amino acids. V lost 4 bases, J lost 2 bases, and 3 bases stayed unmatched. Germline V CDR1 and CDR2: SQVTM, ANQGSEA. CDR3: CSVGSGDTDTQYF. The CDR3 region has the DNA TGCAGCGTTGGGAGCGGGGACACAGATACGCAGTATTTT.

The chain uses TRBV19 and TRBJ1-2; D ambiguous. The CDR3 sequence is 13 residues long. V lost 3 bases to trimming and J lost 8 bases, with 13 bases between them. Germline V gene sequence: CDR1 LNHDA, CDR2 SQIVND (reference sequence). CDR3 residues: CASSIGGSPGYTF. CDR3 nucleotide sequence: TGTGCCAGTAGTATCGGCGGATCTCCGGGCTACACCTTC.

The chain is built from TRBV30 and TRBJ2-3, with 8 nucleotides matching TRBD2. The CDR3 has 15 residues. V lost 5 bases, J lost 1 base, and 8 bases stayed unmatched. Germline assignment: CDR1 GTSNPN and CDR2 SVGIG (reference sequence). The CDR3 protein is CAWEKRGMGTDTQYF. Written as DNA, the CDR3 is TGTGCCTGGGAAAAGCGGGGGATGGGCACAGATACGCAGTATTTT. The full variable domain, rest sourced from reference TRBV30 and TRBJ2-3, is SQTIHQWPATLVQPVGSPLSLECTVEGTSNPNLYWYRQAAGRGLQLLFYSVGIGQISSEVPQNLSASRPQDRQFILSSKKLLLSDSGFYLCAWEKRGMGTDTQYFGPGTRLTVL.

The chain employs TRBV6-4 and TRBJ1-5; D may be TRBD1 (5 bases). CDR3 length: 16 residues. Germline-derived CDR1 and CDR2 are MRHNA and SNTAGT. With 5 bases removed from V and 6 bases from J, the gap between germline ends came to 20 bases. CDR3 sequence: CASSWGLRGRSQPQHF. CDR3 sequence (DNA): TGTGCCAGCAGTTGGGGTTTAAGGGGTCGGAGTCAGCCCCAGCATTTT.

V and J are TRBV29-1 and TRBJ1-2; TRBD1 agrees at 9 bases. Germline loops: CDR1 SQVTM, CDR2 ANQGSEA. The CDR3 has 13 amino acids. The ends lost 5 bases at V and 8 bases at J; junction bases unmatched: 9. The DNA of the CDR3 is TGCAGCGTTTCACAGGGGGCGCGGGAAGGCTACACCTTC. This encodes CSVSQGAREGYTF.

With regard to this clone: Other DNA sequences in the same sample also yield this CDR3. The V and J genes are TRBV3-1 (or the pseudogene TRBV3-2) and TRBJ1-6; D remains unclear. V dropped 0 bases and J dropped 7 bases, with 7 bases sitting between them. CDR3 size: 14 residues. CDR1 and CDR2 from the germline V gene are LGHDT and YNNKEL (reference sequence). The CDR3 here is CASSQDPGNSPLHF. The CDR3, as DNA: TGTGCCAGCAGCCAAGACCCAGGAAATTCACCCCTCCACTTT.

This rearrangement joins TRBV6-1 to TRBJ2-1; TRBD1 matches at 10 bases. The CDR3 consists of 16 residues. Germline V gene lookup returns CDR1 MNHNS and CDR2 SASEGT. Unmatched junction bases numbered 11, after V lost 3 bases and J lost 9 bases. The CDR3 coding sequence is TGTGCCAGCAGTGACAGAGGGACAGGGGCTTGGGGTGAGCAGTTCTTC. This sequence encodes CASSDRGTGAWGEQFF.

The chain has TRBV2 and TRBJ1-2; a possible D gene is TRBD1 (5 bases). The V end was cut by 3 bases, the J end by 4 bases, with 9 bases between. The germline V gene has CDR1 SNHLY and CDR2 FYNNEI. The CDR3 loop spans 13 amino acids. The CDR3 coding sequence is TGTGCCAGCAGTGAGCAGGGAACCTATGGCTACACCTTC. Its translation is CASSEQGTYGYTF.

The V and J genes are TRBV10-1 and TRBJ2-7; 8 bases are shared with TRBD2. The germline gives CDR1 WNHNN, CDR2 SYGVQD (reference sequence). The CDR3 has 16 residues. V was pared by 2 bases and J by 2 bases, with 8 bases of the junction left unmatched. The CDR3, as DNA: TGCGCCAGCAGTGAGCGGGAGGGTATCTATACCTACGAGCAGTACTTC. Amino acids: CASSEREGIYTYEQYF.

This rearrangement joins TRBV30 to TRBJ2-1; 12 bases map to TRBD1. Per germline, CDR1 GTSNPN and CDR2 SVGIG (reference sequence). This CDR3 is 15 amino acids long. Trimming at V came to 1 base and at J to 10 bases, leaving 8 bases not matched to a gene. CDR3 coding DNA: TGTGCCTGGAGTGAAGGGACAGGGGGCGCCTGGGAGCAGTTCTTC. Encoded protein: CAWSEGTGGAWEQFF.

This clone has more than one count but fewer than ten. The chain combines TRBV28 with TRBJ2-2; no definite D call. This CDR3 region has 13 residues. Germline CDR1 reads MDHEN; CDR2 reads SYDVKM. Trimming shortened V by 4 bases and J by 3 bases, and 6 bases separated the two germline ends. The CDR3 region has the DNA TGTGCCAGCAGTTCCGACTACACCGGGGAGCTGTTTTTT. Its translation: CASSSDYTGELFF.

The chain joins TRBV30 to TRBJ1-1; tentative D call: TRBD1 (5 bases). Germline-derived CDR1 and CDR2 are GTSNPN and SVGIG (reference sequence). The length of the CDR3 is 13 residues. Deletions cut 2 bases from V and 4 bases from J, with 11 bases between. The CDR3 region has the DNA TGTGCCTGGAGTTCCATCGGGGGCACTGAAGCTTTCTTT. Protein sequence: CAWSSIGGTEAFF.

Only one count was recorded for this clone. The chain employs TRBV19 and TRBJ1-2; the match to TRBD1 covers 7 bases. Germline V gene lookup returns CDR1 LNHDA and CDR2 SQIVND (reference sequence). The CDR3 loop spans 13 amino acids. J lost 6 bases, V lost 9 bases, and 10 bases had no gene match. CDR3 nucleotide sequence: TGTGCCAGCCGGAGACAGGGAGTCGATGGCTACACCTTC. It encodes CASRRQGVDGYTF.

The chain combines TRBV5-1 with TRBJ2-5, with TRBD1 matching over 7 bases. V trimming: 0 bases; J trimming: 5 bases; junction bases outside the gene matches: 10. The CDR3 totals 16 residues. In germline, CDR1 is SGHRS, CDR2 YFSETQ. CDR3: CASSLAGTEVGETQYF. Written as DNA, the CDR3 is TGCGCCAGCAGCTTGGCCGGGACAGAGGTTGGCGAGACCCAGTACTTC.

The chain joins TRBV2 to TRBJ2-5, with 8 bases matching TRBD1. J lost 4 bases, V lost 6 bases, and 13 bases had no gene match. This CDR3 spans 16 amino acids. From germline, CDR1 is SNHLY and CDR2 FYNNEI. The CDR3 is CASSQRGTGAGETQYF. Here the CDR3 DNA reads TGTGCCAGCAGCCAAAGGGGGACAGGCGCGGGAGAGACCCAGTACTTC.

V gene TRBV30 combines with J gene TRBJ1-1, with D unclear. Germline CDR1 reads GTSNPN; CDR2 reads SVGIG (reference sequence). The CDR3 runs to 13 residues. V was shortened by 6 bases and J by 8 bases, with 19 bases between the two germline ends. CDR3 sequence: CACLPEGLKEAFF. The CDR3 bases are TGTGCCTGTCTACCTGAGGGTCTAAAGGAAGCTTTCTTT.

This clone was detected once. V usage is TRBV7-3 and J usage is TRBJ2-5; a weak D match, TRBD2 (6 bases). With 1 base removed from V and 7 bases from J, the gap between germline ends came to 10 bases. CDR1 SGHTA and CDR2 FQGTGA come from the germline V gene. The CDR3 loop spans 13 amino acids. In DNA, the CDR3 is TGTGCCAGCAGCTTAAAACCGGGGGTGACCCAGTACTTC. Protein product: CASSLKPGVTQYF.

The genes are TRBV7-9 and TRBJ2-5; D perhaps matches TRBD2 (5 bases). The germline CDR1 and CDR2 sequences are SEHNR and FQNEAQ (reference sequence). Trimming took 1 base from V and 5 from J, leaving 11 bases between them. The length of the CDR3 is 14 residues. The CDR3 DNA is TGTGCCAGCAGCTTAGGAGGCGGCGGGGAGACCCAGTACTTC. Translating it yields CASSLGGGGETQYF. Together with reference TRBV7-9 and TRBJ2-5, the CDR3 gives the full variable domain: DTGVSQNPRHKITKRGQNVTFRCDPISEHNRLYWYRQTLGQGPEFLTYFQNEAQLEKSRLLSDRFSAERPKGSFSTLEIQRTEQGDSAMYLCASSLGGGGETQYFGPGTRLLVL.

V usage is TRBV28 and J usage is TRBJ1-1, with D perhaps matching TRBD1 (6 bases). CDR1 is MDHEN, CDR2 SYDVKM, per germline. This CDR3 has 16 residues. V dropped 3 bases and J dropped 1 base, with 15 bases sitting between them. Here the CDR3 reads CASSFPIGQPNTEAFF. CDR3 in DNA: TGTGCCAGCAGTTTTCCCATTGGACAGCCGAACACTGAAGCTTTCTTT. Based on the CDR3 plus reference TRBV28 and TRBJ1-1, the full variable domain is DVKVTQSSRYLVKRTGEKVFLECVQDMDHENMFWYRQDPGLGLRLIYFSYDVKMKEKGDIPEGYSVSREKKERFSLILESASTNQTSMYLCASSFPIGQPNTEAFFGQGTRLTVV.

This chain connects TRBV7-6 to TRBJ2-3, with D tentatively TRBD1 (5 bases). V lost 0 bases, J lost 2 bases, and 18 bases lay in between. CDR1 and CDR2 from the germline V gene are SGHVS and FNYEAQ. The CDR3 sequence is 18 residues long. The CDR3 nucleotides read TGTGCCAGCAGCTTAGCCCCCACCGTAGGGGTCAACACAGATACGCAGTATTTT. Translating it yields CASSLAPTVGVNTDTQYF. The full variable domain, in which reference TRBV7-6 and TRBJ2-3 provide the parts outside the CDR3, is GAGVSQSPRYKVTKRGQDVALRCDPISGHVSLYWYRQALGQGPEFLTYFNYEAQQDKSGLPNDRFSAERPEGSISTLTIQRTEQRDSAMYRCASSLAPTVGVNTDTQYFGPGTRLTVL.

The J gene is TRBJ2-5, the V gene TRBV7-2; TRBD2 is a possible D gene (5 bases). The CDR3 has 13 residues. Per germline, CDR1 SGHTA and CDR2 FQGNSA. With 8 bases removed from V and 0 bases from J, the gap between germline ends came to 10 bases. This CDR3 reads CASLRDDQETQYF. As DNA, the CDR3 is TGTGCCAGCTTGAGGGATGACCAAGAGACCCAGTACTTC.